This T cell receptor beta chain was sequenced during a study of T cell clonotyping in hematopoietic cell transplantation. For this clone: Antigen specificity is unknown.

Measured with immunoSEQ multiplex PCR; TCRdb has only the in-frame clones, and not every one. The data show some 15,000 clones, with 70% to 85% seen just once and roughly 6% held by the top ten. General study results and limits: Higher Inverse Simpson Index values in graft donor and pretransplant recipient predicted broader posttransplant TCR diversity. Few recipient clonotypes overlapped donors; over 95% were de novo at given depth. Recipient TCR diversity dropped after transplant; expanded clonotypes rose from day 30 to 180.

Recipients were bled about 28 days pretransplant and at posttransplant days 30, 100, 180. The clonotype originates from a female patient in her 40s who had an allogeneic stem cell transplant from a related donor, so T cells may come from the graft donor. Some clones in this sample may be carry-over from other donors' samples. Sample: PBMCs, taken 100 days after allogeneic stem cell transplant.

The CDR3 DNA follows: TGTGCCACCAGGAACAGGGGGCTCCAAGAGACCCAGTACTTC. It translates to CATRNRGLQETQYF. This chain links TRBV10-3 with TRBJ2-5, with TRBD1 identical over 9 bases. Germline CDR1 ENHRY, CDR2 SYGVKD. The CDR3 sequence is 14 residues long. The ends lost 10 bases at V and 1 base at J; junction bases unmatched: 7.